Listed here are 16 T cell receptor beta chains from one sample, sequenced in a study of cytomegalovirus exposure and HLA in healthy donors. It was with 60 Vbeta and 13 Jbeta primers that the PCR ran. The table came from immunoSEQ multiplex PCR; TCRdb's copy has only in-frame clones and leaves some out. The sample holds 150,000 to 200,000 clones, about four fifths seen once. The sample was PBMCs. The receptors were gathered from a man aged 25-45 years in good health and CMV-seropositive.

The CDR3 sequence is CASSGTGDNQPQHF. As DNA, the CDR3 is TGTGCCAGCAGCGGGACAGGGGACAATCAGCCCCAGCATTTT. The chain has TRBV6-5 and TRBJ1-5, with 10 bases matching TRBD1. The CDR3 runs to 14 residues. Germline CDR1 reads MNHEY; CDR2 reads SVGAGI. The trim removed 6 bases at V and 3 bases at J, leaving 2 bases unmatched.

The chain joins TRBV27 to TRBJ2-7; 16 nucleotides agree with TRBD2. Looked up from germline, CDR1 is MNHEY and CDR2 is SMNVEV (reference sequence). V lost 4 bases to trimming and J lost 5 bases; unmatched junction nucleotides: 8. The CDR3 contains 17 residues. The CDR3 region has the DNA TGTGCCAGCAGTTCGTCCGGGACTAGCGGGAGGGCCGACGAGCAGTACTTC. This translates into CASSSSGTSGRADEQYF.

The chain uses TRBV6-1 and TRBJ2-5, with D perhaps matching TRBD2 (5 bases). The J call could be wrong; TRBJ2-7 is a better fit for the DNA end. This CDR3 spans 14 amino acids. Germline CDR1 MNHNS, CDR2 SASEGT. The CDR3 DNA reads TGTGCCAGCAGTGAAGCTACCGGGATCGGCGAGCAGTACTTC. Its translation: CASSEATGIGEQYF.

The chain carries TRBV6-1 and TRBJ1-3, with D tentatively TRBD1 (5 bases). CDR1 MNHNS and CDR2 SASEGT come from the germline V gene. The V gene lost 7 bases and the J gene lost 0 bases, with 13 bases spanning the gap. There are 15 residues in the CDR3. CDR3 DNA sequence: TGTGCCAGCACCCTCAGCGGGGGCTCTGGAAACACCATATATTTT. This translates into CASTLSGGSGNTIYF.

This chain connects TRBV19 to TRBJ1-5; D is possibly TRBD1 (5 bases). The CDR3 has 16 residues. The V end lost 1 base, the J end lost 2 bases, and 12 bases lay between the germline ends. Germline loops: CDR1 LNHDA, CDR2 SQIVND (reference sequence). The CDR3 loop is CASSIGRRGGNQPQHF. In nucleotides, the CDR3 is TGTGCCAGTAGTATAGGGCGGAGGGGAGGCAATCAGCCCCAGCATTTT. Filled out from reference TRBV19 and TRBJ1-5, the complete variable domain reads DGGITQSPKYLFRKEGQNVTLSCEQNLNHDAMYWYRQDPGQGLRLIYYSQIVNDFQKGDIAEGYSVSREKKESFPLTVTSAQKNPTAFYLCASSIGRRGGNQPQHFGDGTRLSIL.

The rearrangement uses TRBV7-2 and TRBJ2-1; 8 positions agree with TRBD2. J gave up 4 bases and V 5 bases, and 7 bases lay outside the gene matches. Germline values: CDR1 SGHTA, CDR2 FQGNSA. The length of the CDR3 is 15 residues. The CDR3 nucleotides are TGTGCCAGCAGCCCCATCTCGGGAGGGTACAATGAGCAGTTCTTC. Translation gives CASSPISGGYNEQFF.

The chain carries TRBV7-9 and TRBJ2-3; 7 bases are shared with TRBD2. The CDR3 runs 19 residues. Germline loops: CDR1 SEHNR, CDR2 FQNEAQ (reference sequence). V shed 2 bases and J 0 bases; nucleotides not matched to a gene: 14. The CDR3 is CASSLTREGGSGSTDTQYF. CDR3 nucleotides: TGTGCCAGCAGCTTAACCCGCGAGGGCGGGAGTGGGAGCACAGATACGCAGTATTTT.

This clone was observed a single time. V and J are TRBV11-3 and TRBJ2-7, with D possibly being TRBD1 (5 bases). V shed 4 bases and J shed 6 bases, with 16 bases lying between them. The CDR3 totals 14 residues. Germline V gene sequence: CDR1 SGHNT, CDR2 YENEEA. CDR3: CASSSRRATAEQYF. In DNA form, the CDR3 reads TGTGCCAGCAGCTCGCGCAGGGCTACGGCCGAGCAGTACTTC.

The CDR3 coding sequence is TGTGCCAGCAGCTCGCCCGGGGCGGGGGTACAAGAGACCCAGTACTTC. The encoded protein is CASSSPGAGVQETQYF. The V and J genes are TRBV11-3 and TRBJ2-5, with 7 bases identical to TRBD2. With 4 bases clipped from V and 2 bases from J, the junction kept 10 bases outside the gene matches. The CDR3 length is 16 residues. Germline V lookup: CDR1 SGHNT, CDR2 YENEEA.

The gene calls are TRBV4-2 and TRBJ2-3, with no clear D. This CDR3 contains 15 residues. V lost 4 bases and J lost 6, with 17 bases in between. CDR1 and CDR2 from the germline V gene are LGHNA and YNFKEQ. CDR3 coding DNA: TGTGCCAGCAGCCCCCGAAAGACTGCCCCGGATACGCAGTATTTT. Protein sequence: CASSPRKTAPDTQYF.

The rearrangement uses TRBV7-9 and TRBJ2-1, with D uncertain. Trimming removed 5 bases from V and 5 bases from J, with 16 bases in between. The CDR3 has 15 residues. From germline, CDR1 is SEHNR and CDR2 FQNEAQ (reference sequence). The CDR3 sequence is CASSPIQIANNEQFF. The CDR3 DNA is TGTGCCAGCAGCCCGATCCAGATAGCAAACAATGAGCAGTTCTTC.

The chain combines TRBV10-2 with TRBJ2-1; the match to TRBD2 covers 7 bases. The CDR3 runs to 15 residues. V dropped 7 bases and J dropped 5; count of bases not matched to a gene: 11. Germline values: CDR1 WSHSY, CDR2 SAAADI. CDR3 in DNA: TGCGCCAGCACTGCTAGGGAGGGGTACCACAATGAGCAGTTCTTC. Its protein is CASTAREGYHNEQFF.

The chain joins TRBV6-5 to TRBJ2-1; 11 positions agree with TRBD2. The CDR3 runs 15 residues. The V gene end was trimmed by 4 bases and the J gene end by 6 bases; junction bases not matched to a gene: 5. Germline V gene sequence: CDR1 MNHEY, CDR2 SVGAGI. The CDR3 coding sequence is TGTGCCAGCAGTTCTGTAGCGGGAGGGCCCAATGAGCAGTTCTTC. This sequence encodes CASSSVAGGPNEQFF.

The chain joins TRBV6-6 to TRBJ2-7; TRBD2 might be the D (5 bases). The V gene lost 5 bases and the J gene lost 2 bases, with 13 bases spanning the gap. Germline CDR1 MNHNY, CDR2 SVGAGI (reference sequence). CDR3 length: 14 amino acids. The CDR3 DNA reads as TGTGCCAGCAGTCCACGGGGATCCCCCTACGAGCAGTACTTC. It specifies CASSPRGSPYEQYF.

This clone was picked up one time. The chain is built from TRBV19 and TRBJ1-4, with D possibly TRBD1 on 5 matching bases. V was pared by 7 bases and J by 8 bases, with 14 bases between. The V gene's germline CDR1 is LNHDA and CDR2 SQIVND (reference sequence). The CDR3 contains 13 residues. This CDR3 is CASNRGSIEKLFF. CDR3 DNA sequence: TGTGCCAGTAATCGGGGGAGTATCGAAAAACTGTTTTTT.

The chain carries TRBV5-1 and TRBJ2-5; 7 nucleotides agree with TRBD1. CDR1 is SGHRS and CDR2 is YFSETQ in the germline V gene. V was clipped by 3 bases and J by 4 bases; unmatched bases: 15. The CDR3 has 17 residues. CDR3: CASSYATTGTVGETQYF. DNA of the CDR3: TGCGCCAGCAGCTACGCAACCACCGGGACAGTAGGAGAGACCCAGTACTTC.